These 28 T cell receptor beta chains were sequenced from one sample in a study of tumor-infiltrating lymphocytes in primary liver carcinoma. Using a constant-region primer together with ProtoScript II reverse transcriptase, TCR beta cDNA was made from around 0.55 ug of total RNA. Each TCR beta library was derived from three nested multiplex PCR rounds that employed slightly modified ARM-PCR. The two initial PCR rounds, approximately 10 cycles each, used TRBV1-TRBV30 forward and C-beta reverse primers. TCRdb re-analysed the multiplex PCR reads in MiXCR, keeping a single row per CDR3 protein. The sample holds 20,000 to 25,000 distinct CDR3 sequences, approximately 79% seen once. Bulk tissue was left unsorted, and RNA and DNA were co-extracted from about 21-30 mg of it. The sample comprised liver tumor tissue from sampling region 1. The subset denotes: tumor region T1, superior pole. The source of these receptors is a young woman with primary liver carcinoma and hepatitis B virus infection.

The chain carries TRBV5-1 and TRBJ2-2; D might be TRBD1 or TRBD2, each matching 5 bases. This CDR3 comprises 17 residues. With 0 bases removed from V and 6 bases from J, the gap between germline ends came to 18 bases. CDR1 and CDR2 (germline): SGHRS, YFSETQ. In nucleotides, the CDR3 is TGCGCCAGCAGCTTGGGCTACCGGGACGGAGCGGCCGGGGAGCTGTTTTTT. Translating gives CASSLGYRDGAAGELFF.

In the case of this clonotype: A junction end diverges from the germline sequence, so it may reflect a read error. The V gene is TRBV14, the J gene TRBJ2-5; D call uncertain. The CDR3 runs 15 residues. The germline V gene encodes CDR1 SGHDN and CDR2 FVKESK. CDR3 protein: CASSQCRSSQEIQYF. The CDR3, as DNA: TGTGCCAGCAGCCAATGCAGGTCTTCCCAAGAGATCCAGTACTTC.

As for this clonotype: At one boundary the junction diverges from the germline segment, which might be a read error. This sequence joins TRBV28 and TRBJ2-7, with TRBD2 matching 9 bases. Germline V gives CDR1 MDHEN, CDR2 SYDVKM. This CDR3 spans 16 amino acids. The CDR3 sequence is CASSFLGLAGVGEQYF. The CDR3 bases are TGTGCCAGCAGTTTTTTGGGACTAGCAGGAGTTGGCGAGCAATACTTC.

A note on this clonotype: One end of the junction varies from germline; a read error may be responsible. This chain uses TRBV6-5 with TRBJ2-5; 7 bases are shared with TRBD1. The CDR3 is made up of 13 amino acids. Germline V gene sequence: CDR1 MNHEY, CDR2 SVGAGI. The CDR3 loop is CVSSTNRGPTQYF. The CDR3 nucleotides read TGTGTCAGCAGTACCAACAGGGGTCCGACCCAGTACTTC.

For this clonotype: One end of the junction is discordant with germline, which a read error may explain. This chain joins TRBV7-9 and TRBJ2-2, with D possibly being TRBD1 (6 bases). Germline V CDR1 and CDR2: SEHNR, FQNEAQ (reference sequence). This CDR3 has 16 amino acids. CDR3 DNA: TGTGCCAGCAGCCCACCGGCGGCAGGGGCTGTTCAGGAGCTATTTTTT. This codes for CASSPPAAGAVQELFF. Complete variable domain (other parts from reference TRBV7-9 and TRBJ2-2): DTGVSQNPRHKITKRGQNVTFRCDPISEHNRLYWYRQTLGQGPEFLTYFQNEAQLEKSRLLSDRFSAERPKGSFSTLEIQRTEQGDSAMYLCASSPPAAGAVQELFFGEGSRLTVL.

About this clonotype itself: One end of the junction varies from germline; a read error may be responsible. The chain combines TRBV2 with TRBJ1-5; D not certain. Germline V gene sequence: CDR1 SNHLY, CDR2 FYNNEI. The CDR3 has 13 residues. In DNA form, the CDR3 reads TGTGCCAGCAGCGACGATAGCAATCAGCCCCAGCAGTTT. As protein: CASSDDSNQPQQF.

This clonotype was recorded once. One junction end does not reproduce the germline sequence, and a read error may be involved. The chain couples TRBV4-1 to TRBJ2-5; 9 nucleotides match TRBD1. Germline V lookup: CDR1 MGHRA, CDR2 YSYEKL. This CDR3 has 16 residues. DNA of the CDR3: TGCGCCAGCTGCCAAGGCTACACAGGGGGCTGGGAGACCCAGTACTTC. Encoded protein: CASCQGYTGGWETQYF.

Details on this clonotype: The CDR3 end shows no conserved phenylalanine or tryptophan, and so a read error is likely. J is TRBJ2-2 and V is TRBV6-5; 10 nucleotides agree with TRBD2. This CDR3 is built from 17 residues. Germline assignment: CDR1 MNHEY and CDR2 SVGAGI. The CDR3 sequence: CVSQGRLAGVVRGELFS. The CDR3 DNA sequence: TGTGTCAGCCAGGGACGGCTAGCGGGAGTGGTTCGTGGGGAGCTGTTTTCT.

The gene calls are TRBV11-1 and TRBJ2-5; the D gene is possibly TRBD1 (5 bases). Trimming took off 8 bases at V and 3 bases at J, with 13 bases between the two ends. Per the germline V gene, CDR1 is SGHAT and CDR2 is FQDESV (reference sequence). This CDR3 spans 13 amino acids. The DNA of the CDR3 is TGTGCCAGCTTAGCAGGGCGCGAAGAGACCCAGTACTTC. It codes for CASLAGREETQYF.

About this clonotype itself: The CDR3 ends on some other residue instead of the conserved phenylalanine or tryptophan, so this is likely a read error. The chain joins TRBV5-6 to TRBJ2-2; D gene uncertain. The CDR3 has 15 amino acids. Per the germline V gene, CDR1 is SGHDT and CDR2 is YYEEEE. V was trimmed by 2 bases and J by 5 bases, leaving 13 bases between them. The CDR3 sequence: CASSLAPRVTGELFI. The CDR3 nucleotides read TGTGCCAGCAGCTTAGCACCCAGAGTTACCGGGGAGCTGTTTATT.

Worth noting for this clonotype: A much larger clone is a single base away; this may be a read error. The V and J genes are TRBV18 and TRBJ2-1; 8 nucleotides line up with TRBD2. Per germline, CDR1 KGHSH and CDR2 LQKENI. The CDR3 is 13 amino acids. The CDR3 bases are TGTGGCAGCTCAGATAGCGGGAACAATGAGCAGTTCTTC. Translation gives CGSSDSGNNEQFF. Combining the CDR3 with reference TRBV18 and TRBJ2-1 gives the whole variable domain NAGVMQNPRHLVRRRGQEARLRCSPMKGHSHVYWYRQLPEEGLKFMVYLQKENIIDESGMPKERFSAEFPKEGPSILRIQQVVRGDSAAYFCGSSDSGNNEQFFGPGTRLTVL.

This chain links TRBV29-1 with TRBJ2-7; TRBD1 aligns across 9 bases. Germline loops: CDR1 SQVTM, CDR2 ANQGSEA. Trimming cost V 1 base and J 5 bases; bases outside gene matches: 0. The CDR3 covers 12 residues. The CDR3 loop reads CSVEGTGDEQYF. The CDR3 bases are TGCAGCGTTGAAGGGACAGGGGACGAGCAGTACTTC.

For this clonotype: Compared with germline, one end of the junction differs, possibly owing to a read error. The chain combines TRBV11-2 with TRBJ1-2, with TRBD1 as a possible D gene (6 bases). The CDR3 loop spans 13 amino acids. Germline-derived CDR1 and CDR2 are SGHAT and FQNNGV. The CDR3 coding sequence is TGTACCAGCACTCAGAAGGGGGGTGGAGGCTACACCTTC. Translating it yields CTSTQKGGGGYTF.

J is TRBJ1-1 and V is TRBV30; D is uncertain. The CDR3 contains 16 residues. Germline V CDR1 and CDR2: GTSNPN, SVGIG (reference sequence). The CDR3 sequence is CTWSVGGRLPNTEAFF. For the CDR3, the DNA is TGTACATGGAGTGTGGGTGGCAGGCTTCCGAACACTGAAGCTTTCTTT.

In this sample, this clonotype turned up once. Lacking the conserved final phenylalanine or tryptophan, this CDR3 likely reflects a read error. The genes are TRBV28 and TRBJ2-2; 8 bases align to TRBD2. The CDR3 has 13 amino acids. Germline CDR1 is MDHEN and CDR2 is SYDVKM. In DNA form, the CDR3 reads TGTGGCAGCAGATTGAGCGGGAGCGGGGAGCTGTTTTTG. Translating it yields CGSRLSGSGELFL.

Points on this clonotype: The conserved phenylalanine or tryptophan is not found at the CDR3 terminus, so this likely reflects a read error. This chain joins TRBV29-1 and TRBJ2-5; D could derive from TRBD1 or TRBD2 (5 bases each). Germline V lookup: CDR1 SQVTM, CDR2 ANQGSEA. V lost 2 bases, J lost 5 bases, and 18 bases lay in between. This CDR3 spans 15 amino acids. CDR3 in amino acids: CSVETVRGVRETQYL. The CDR3 region has the DNA TGCAGCGTTGAAACAGTAAGGGGAGTGAGGGAGACCCAGTACTTA.

On this clonotype itself: Compared with germline, one end of the junction differs, possibly owing to a read error. The genes are TRBV11-3 and TRBJ1-6; D is unclear. CDR3 length: 15 amino acids. Germline CDR1 reads SGHNT; CDR2 reads YENEEA. Written as DNA, the CDR3 is TGTACCAACAGCTTTAAGTGGAGCTATAATACACCCCTCCACTTT. It is translated as CTNSFKWSYNTPLHF.

J is TRBJ2-1 and V is TRBV6-2 or TRBV6-3; D unresolved. The CDR3 runs to 13 residues. V lost 2 bases and J 9 bases, leaving 11 bases between the germline ends. Per germline, CDR1 MNHEY and CDR2 SVGEGT. The CDR3 DNA follows: TGTGCCAGCAGTTACGTATTTCCCATTGAGCAGTTCTTC. Translating it yields CASSYVFPIEQFF.

The gene calls are TRBV6-2 or TRBV6-3 and TRBJ2-5; the D gene is possibly TRBD2 (6 bases). This CDR3 has 15 amino acids. Trimming removed 0 bases from V and 5 bases from J, with 13 bases in between. In germline, CDR1 is MNHEY, CDR2 SVGEGT. This chain's CDR3 is CASSYSSEGGETQYF. In DNA, the CDR3 is TGTGCCAGCAGTTACTCGTCGGAGGGTGGGGAGACCCAGTACTTC.

A note on this clonotype: Without the conserved terminal phenylalanine or tryptophan, this CDR3 likely stems from a read error. The chain is built from TRBV14 and TRBJ2-7, with unresolved D. The germline CDR1 and CDR2 sequences are SGHDN and FVKESK. With 3 bases removed from V and 9 bases from J, the gap between germline ends came to 9 bases. The CDR3 consists of 11 residues. The CDR3 reads CASSHHHMQYL. CDR3 in DNA: TGTGCCAGCAGCCACCACCACATGCAGTACTTA.

The chain has TRBV5-8 and TRBJ2-1; D call uncertain. The CDR3 runs to 11 residues. Trimming took off 10 bases at V and 13 bases at J, with 18 bases between the two ends. The V gene's germline CDR1 is SGHTS and CDR2 YDEGEE. The CDR3 DNA reads as TGTGCCTTGGGTCGTTTCGATAAACAGTTCTTC. Amino acid sequence: CALGRFDKQFF.

Comment on this clonotype: The germline gene is not matched at one end of the junction; a read error may be the cause. This rearrangement joins TRBV5-8 to TRBJ2-6, with D possibly being TRBD1 (5 bases). The germline V gene has CDR1 SGHTS and CDR2 YDEGEE. The CDR3 consists of 16 residues. The CDR3 DNA reads as TGTGCCAGCATCATGACGGGTTTCTCTGGGGCCAACCTCCTGACTTTC. Amino acid sequence: CASIMTGFSGANLLTF.

In nucleotides, the CDR3 is TGTGCCAGCAGCCAGGACGGCCGCCTCTCTGGGGCCAACGTCCTGACTTTC. Translated, it gives CASSQDGRLSGANVLTF. The chain uses TRBV5-6 and TRBJ2-6; unclear D gene. The CDR3 contains 17 residues. Germline-derived CDR1 and CDR2 are SGHDT and YYEEEE. Trimming stripped 4 bases from V and 0 bases from J, with 14 bases between.

This clonotype appeared a few times. A read error may produce the germline difference seen at one junction end. This rearrangement joins TRBV14 to TRBJ1-2; no firm D call. Per the germline V gene, CDR1 is SGHDN and CDR2 is FVKESK. CDR3 size: 13 residues. As DNA, the CDR3 is TGTGCTAGCAGCCATCCCCGGCTGGGTGGCTACACCTTC. Amino acids: CASSHPRLGGYTF.

Turning to this clonotype: One junction end does not reproduce the germline sequence, and a read error may be involved. The CDR3 spells CPSSKAAGTGYEQYF. The CDR3 DNA reads as TGTCCCAGCAGCAAGGCGGCGGGGACTGGCTACGAGCAGTACTTC. The rearrangement uses TRBV14 and TRBJ2-7; TRBD2 is a possible D gene (6 bases). This CDR3 is built from 15 residues. The V gene's germline CDR1 is SGHDN and CDR2 FVKESK.

This clonotype ranks as medium-sized. This chain uses TRBV12-3 or TRBV12-4 with TRBJ1-2; 10 bases map to TRBD1. This CDR3 spans 17 amino acids. The V segment lost 6 bases and the J segment 5 bases; nucleotides outside the gene matches: 15. Here the CDR3 reads CASSLPGQGSLFYGYTF. CDR3 in DNA: TGTGCCAGCAGCCTCCCGGGACAGGGGTCCCTATTTTATGGCTACACCTTC.

This clonotype was seen at least ten times. The chain recombines TRBV11-2 with TRBJ2-2; 10 nucleotides align to TRBD1. Per the germline V gene, CDR1 is SGHAT and CDR2 is FQNNGV. Trimming took 5 bases from V and 6 from J; bases not matched to a gene: 3. The CDR3 is 14 residues long. The DNA of the CDR3 is TGTGCCAGCAGCACGGGACAGGGGTCCGGGGAGCTGTTTTTT. Translating gives CASSTGQGSGELFF.

The rearrangement joins TRBV25-1 to TRBJ2-2; D perhaps matches TRBD2 (5 bases). Trimming removed 11 bases from V and 13 bases from J, with 32 bases in between. CDR1 MGHDK and CDR2 SYGVNS come from the germline V gene. This CDR3 comprises 16 residues. CDR3 in DNA: TGTGCCCTTCATGGCGCTTCGTCGCCTTACACTGAGGGGCTGTTTTTT. It translates to CALHGASSPYTEGLFF.